This T cell receptor beta chain was sequenced for a study of cytomegalovirus exposure and HLA in healthy donors. The PCR used 60 Vbeta and 13 Jbeta primers. Repertoires were generated with immunoSEQ multiplex PCR, while TCRdb's copy carries only in-frame clones and drops some. The table has hundreds of thousands of clones, around four fifths seen once. The sequence derives from a male donor in good health and CMV-seronegative. The specimen sequenced was PBMCs.

This CDR3 reads CASSETFAGVTDTQYF. Here the CDR3 DNA reads TGTGCCAGCAGCGAGACCTTTGCGGGAGTGACAGATACGCAGTATTTT. V gene TRBV9 combines with J gene TRBJ2-3, with 7 positions matching TRBD2. The ends lost 3 bases at V and 3 bases at J; junction bases unmatched: 10. The CDR3 totals 16 residues. Germline lookup yields CDR1 SGDLS and CDR2 YYNGEE.